The clone carrying this T cell receptor (beta chain) was observed once. This CDR3 comprises 14 residues. Losses at the gene ends were 6 bases for V and 1 base for J; bases not matched to a gene: 4. The germline CDR1 and CDR2 sequences are SGHTA and FQGNSA. Authors' processing steps: Amplifying reference gene primers gave estimates of nucleated cell counts. Libraries were prepared by immunoSEQ multiplex PCR; TCRdb keeps only in-frame clonotypes and omits some of them. For V, J and clone size, that table is used; D and trimming come from the DNA. Of over 130,000 clones in the sample, roughly four fifths are singletons; the top ten hold approximately 9.4%. The data were taken from a study of blood T cell repertoires in COVID-19. In the study overall: Sites across the United States, Italy and Spain contributed samples from acute and convalescent COVID-19. T cells, B-cell-depleted T cells, or PBMCs provided the cDNA or gDNA that served as material.

The chain joins TRBV7-2 to TRBJ1-1; 8 positions agree with TRBD1. This receptor was taken from a woman between 50 and 59 years old with active or convalescent COVID-19. The sample taken for sequencing was peripheral blood. The CDR3 spells CASRDDRGNTEAFF. Written as DNA, the CDR3 is TGTGCCAGCAGGGACGACAGGGGGAACACTGAAGCTTTCTTT.